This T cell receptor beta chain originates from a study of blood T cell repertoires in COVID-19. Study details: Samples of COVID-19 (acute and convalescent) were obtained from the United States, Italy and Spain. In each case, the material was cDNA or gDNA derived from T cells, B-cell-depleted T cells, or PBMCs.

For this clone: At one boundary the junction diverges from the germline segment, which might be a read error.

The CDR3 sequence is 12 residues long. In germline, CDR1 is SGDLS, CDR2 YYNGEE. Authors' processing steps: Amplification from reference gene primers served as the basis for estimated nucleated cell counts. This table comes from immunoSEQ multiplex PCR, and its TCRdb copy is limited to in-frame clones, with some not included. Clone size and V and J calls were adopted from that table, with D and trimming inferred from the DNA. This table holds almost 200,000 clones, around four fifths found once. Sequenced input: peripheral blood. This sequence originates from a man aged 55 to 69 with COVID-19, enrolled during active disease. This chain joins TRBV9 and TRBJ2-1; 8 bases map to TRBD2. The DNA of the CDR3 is TGTGCCAGCAGCGTAGTAGGACTAGCTCTGGTCTTC. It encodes CASSVVGLALVF.